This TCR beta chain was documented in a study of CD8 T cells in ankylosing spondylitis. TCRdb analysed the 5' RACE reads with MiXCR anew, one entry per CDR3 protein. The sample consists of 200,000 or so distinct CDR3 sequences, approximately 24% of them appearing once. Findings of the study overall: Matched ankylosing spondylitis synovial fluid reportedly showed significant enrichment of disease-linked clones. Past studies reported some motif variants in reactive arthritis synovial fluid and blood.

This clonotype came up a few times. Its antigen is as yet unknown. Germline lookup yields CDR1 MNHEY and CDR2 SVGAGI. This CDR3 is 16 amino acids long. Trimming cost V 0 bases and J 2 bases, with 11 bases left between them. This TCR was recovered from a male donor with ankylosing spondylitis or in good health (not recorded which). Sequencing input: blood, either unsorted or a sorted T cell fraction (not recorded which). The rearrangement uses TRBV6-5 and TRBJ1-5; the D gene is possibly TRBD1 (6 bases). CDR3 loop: CASSYSGGVGNQPQHF. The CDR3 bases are TGTGCCAGCAGTTACTCGGGGGGCGTGGGCAATCAGCCCCAGCATTTT.